Listed here are 21 T cell receptor beta chains from one sample, sequenced in a study of shared clonotypes between healthy human individuals. Data came from immunoSEQ multiplex PCR; TCRdb stores just in-frame clones and leaves some out. The sample consists of 500,000 to 550,000 clones, approximately 95% of them appearing once. The material sequenced was naive CD4+ T cells sorted from blood. The subset: CD45RA+ positively selected. Receptors originate from a woman in her 30s in good health.

The chain is built from TRBV5-4 and TRBJ1-3, with D unclear. There are 14 residues in the CDR3. Germline V gives CDR1 SGHNT, CDR2 YYREEE (reference sequence). The V end was cut by 1 base, the J end by 0 bases, with 5 bases between. The CDR3 DNA sequence: TGTGCCAGCAGCTTGTCGAGCTCTGGAAACACCATATATTTT. It is translated as CASSLSSSGNTIYF. The complete variable domain, with remaining parts taken from reference TRBV5-4 and TRBJ1-3, reads ETGVTQSPTHLIKTRGQQVTLRCSSQSGHNTVSWYQQALGQGPQFIFQYYREEENGRGNFPPRFSGLQFPNYSSELNVNALELDDSALYLCASSLSSSGNTIYFGEGSWLTVV.

CDR3 loop: CASSSRGVTGELFF. The CDR3 region has the DNA TGTGCCAGCAGCTCCAGGGGGGTCACCGGGGAGCTGTTTTTT. The V call is TRBV7-2, the J call TRBJ2-2, with D possibly TRBD1 on 7 matching bases. V was shortened by 4 bases and J by 4 bases, with 10 bases between the two germline ends. Germline V gives CDR1 SGHTA, CDR2 FQGNSA. This CDR3 contains 14 residues.

The chain carries TRBV5-1 and TRBJ2-3, with TRBD2 matching over 7 bases. Germline V gene sequence: CDR1 SGHRS, CDR2 YFSETQ. The CDR3 is made up of 16 amino acids. Germline trimming cut 0 bases from V and 7 bases from J; bases unmatched to any gene: 11. The DNA for the CDR3 is TGCGCCAGCAGCTTGGGGGATTCGAGGGAGGGGTATACGCAGTATTTT. Protein product: CASSLGDSREGYTQYF.

The V gene is TRBV5-6, the J gene TRBJ1-5; 8 nucleotides match TRBD1. The CDR3 consists of 16 residues. The trim removed 3 bases at V and 7 bases at J, leaving 12 bases unmatched. In germline, CDR1 is SGHDT, CDR2 YYEEEE. CDR3 sequence (DNA): TGTGCCAGCAGCTCGGGACAGGTCTTAGGGGGGCAGCCCCAGCATTTT. It is translated as CASSSGQVLGGQPQHF.

The CDR3 is CSVEGLGRETQYF. The CDR3 DNA reads TGCAGCGTCGAGGGGCTAGGACGGGAGACCCAGTACTTC. The chain uses TRBV29-1 and TRBJ2-5, with D perhaps TRBD1 or TRBD2 (5 bases each). The CDR3 runs to 13 residues. Germline V gives CDR1 SQVTM, CDR2 ANQGSEA. V shed 6 bases and J shed 5 bases, with 16 bases lying between them.

The chain recombines TRBV19 with TRBJ2-7; 12 bases are shared with TRBD1. V shed 6 bases, J shed 3 bases, and the junction held 9 bases outside the gene matches. The germline gives CDR1 LNHDA, CDR2 SQIVND (reference sequence). The CDR3 has 16 residues. CDR3 in DNA: TGTGCCAGTAGCAGGTCGGGACAGGGGGCGGTCTACGAGCAGTACTTC. Protein sequence: CASSRSGQGAVYEQYF.

This sequence joins TRBV11-2 and TRBJ1-1, with D possibly TRBD1 on 5 matching bases. V was shortened by 5 bases and J by 6 bases, with 22 bases between the two germline ends. CDR3 size: 16 residues. Per the germline V gene, CDR1 is SGHAT and CDR2 is FQNNGV. Written as DNA, the CDR3 is TGTGCCAGCAGCCCCAGTTTCATGCGACCGGGGGCTGAAGCTTTCTTT. This gives the protein CASSPSFMRPGAEAFF.

For this clone: The identical CDR3 is also encoded by other nucleotide sequences in the sample. The CDR3 DNA is TGTGCCAGCCGGGCTAGCAATGAAAAACTGTTTTTT. It is translated as CASRASNEKLFF. The chain couples TRBV28 to TRBJ1-4; D not certain. The CDR3 extends over 12 amino acids. CDR1 and CDR2 (germline): MDHEN, SYDVKM. The V end was cut by 8 bases, the J end by 5 bases, with 9 bases between.

The rearrangement joins TRBV6-1 to TRBJ1-2, with D possibly TRBD1 on 5 matching bases. This CDR3 comprises 14 residues. Per germline, CDR1 MNHNS and CDR2 SASEGT. V dropped 8 bases and J dropped 7 bases, with 20 bases sitting between them. The CDR3 sequence is CASVPPPQGGGYTF. In nucleotides, the CDR3 is TGTGCCAGCGTCCCCCCCCCTCAGGGTGGTGGCTACACCTTC.

The rearrangement joins TRBV10-1 to TRBJ2-7, with a tentative D call TRBD1 (5 bases). The germline V and J ends were trimmed by 0 bases and 5 bases, with 11 bases remaining between them. Germline V lookup: CDR1 WNHNN, CDR2 SYGVQD (reference sequence). The CDR3 runs 14 residues. The CDR3 DNA reads TGCGCCAGCAGTGAGTCTGGCAGGGCCCACGAGCAGTACTTC. Translated: CASSESGRAHEQYF.

The rearrangement uses TRBV19 and TRBJ2-4, with TRBD1 identical over 7 bases. The CDR3 is made up of 16 amino acids. The junction had 15 bases not matched to a gene; V was cut back by 4 bases and J by 9 bases. Germline-derived CDR1 and CDR2 are LNHDA and SQIVND (reference sequence). DNA of the CDR3: TGTGCCAGTAGTACGGGACAGACACTAGAGTCCCCCATTCAGTACTTC. It is translated as CASSTGQTLESPIQYF.

J is TRBJ2-3 and V is TRBV4-2; 7 bases align to TRBD2. This CDR3 is built from 17 residues. V was pared by 0 bases and J by 2 bases, with 8 bases of the junction left unmatched. The germline gives CDR1 LGHNA, CDR2 YNFKEQ. CDR3 nucleotides: TGTGCCAGCAGCCAAGAGGGTCGGGGAGGGACCACAGATACGCAGTATTTT. Translation: CASSQEGRGGTTDTQYF.

The chain joins TRBV5-1 to TRBJ2-1; no clear D gene. Germline V gene sequence: CDR1 SGHRS, CDR2 YFSETQ. V lost 2 bases and J 5 bases, leaving 2 bases between the germline ends. The CDR3 loop spans 11 amino acids. This CDR3 reads CASSLNNEQFF. The DNA for the CDR3 is TGCGCCAGCAGCTTAAACAATGAGCAGTTCTTC.

V is TRBV19 and J is TRBJ2-1, with 9 positions matching TRBD2. In germline, CDR1 is LNHDA, CDR2 SQIVND (reference sequence). CDR3 length: 15 amino acids. The V and J ends lost 6 bases and 4 bases, in that order; junction bases with no gene match: 7. In DNA form, the CDR3 reads TGTGCCAGTAGGCCGCGGAGCGGGAGGTACAATGAGCAGTTCTTC. Protein product: CASRPRSGRYNEQFF.

The chain combines TRBV28 with TRBJ2-5; the D is unclear. The germline V and J ends were trimmed by 6 bases and 3 bases, with 11 bases remaining between them. Germline CDR1 and CDR2: MDHEN and SYDVKM. This CDR3 contains 13 residues. CDR3 sequence reads: CASSHPVEETQYF. The CDR3 bases are TGTGCCAGCAGCCACCCGGTAGAAGAGACCCAGTACTTC.

As concerns this clone: No DNA is shown, since the ends of the CDR3 on it are uncertain; the CDR3 is the one TCRdb lists. The rearrangement joins TRBV21-1 to TRBJ1-5; TRBD1, the D gene given by the table, was not confirmed from the DNA. TRBV21-1 is termed a pseudogene. With termini counted, the CDR3 has 14 amino acids. CDR3 sequence: CASSKLGYRCPQHF.

The chain has TRBV19 and TRBJ2-4; D is unresolved. The CDR3 runs 17 residues. Germline V gives CDR1 LNHDA, CDR2 SQIVND (reference sequence). Trimming pared 6 bases from V and 4 bases from J, leaving 22 bases between. The CDR3, as DNA: TGTGCCAGTAGCAGATCCGGCGTGCCCCGAGGAAAAAACATTCAGTACTTC. It is translated as CASSRSGVPRGKNIQYF.

This clone was detected once. This chain joins TRBV2 and TRBJ2-5; no clear D. Between the trimmed V and J ends, which lost 5 bases and 2 bases, there was a span of 3 bases. CDR1 is SNHLY and CDR2 is FYNNEI in the germline V gene. The CDR3 sequence is 11 residues long. The CDR3 protein is CASSQQETQYF. Here the CDR3 DNA reads TGTGCCAGCAGTCAGCAAGAGACCCAGTACTTC.

The CDR3, as DNA: TGCGCCAGCAGCTTGGAATACCCGTTCGACCCTGCGACCGGGGAGCTGTTTTTT. Translated, it gives CASSLEYPFDPATGELFF. V and J are TRBV5-1 and TRBJ2-2, with D unclear. CDR1 and CDR2 (germline): SGHRS, YFSETQ. The CDR3 contains 18 residues. Trimming cost V 0 bases and J 5 bases, with 20 bases left between them.

J is TRBJ1-2 and V is TRBV7-2; D gene ambiguous. The germline gives CDR1 SGHTA, CDR2 FQGNSA. The CDR3 contains 13 residues. With 5 bases removed from V and 4 bases from J, the gap between germline ends came to 11 bases. The CDR3 is CASSHVRAYGYTF. CDR3 in DNA: TGTGCCAGCAGCCATGTACGTGCCTATGGCTACACCTTC.

The chain combines TRBV28 with TRBJ2-7; 8 bases are shared with TRBD1. This CDR3 contains 17 residues. V shed 4 bases and J 2 bases; nucleotides not matched to a gene: 13. Germline CDR1 reads MDHEN; CDR2 reads SYDVKM. The CDR3 DNA is TGTGCCAGCAGTTCCCAGGCAGGGGGCGCCCCCCCCTACGAGCAGTACTTC. Its translation: CASSSQAGGAPPYEQYF.